These 25 T cell receptor beta chains were sequenced from one sample in a study of blood T cell repertoires in COVID-19. Measured with immunoSEQ multiplex PCR; TCRdb has only the in-frame clones, and not every one. The sample includes some 290,000 clones, almost 90% of them seen just once. Sequencing input: peripheral blood. Receptors originate from a woman between 35 and 50 years old with COVID-19, enrolled during active disease.

The rearrangement links TRBV6-5 to TRBJ1-1, with 7 bases lining up with TRBD1. CDR1 MNHEY and CDR2 SVGAGI come from the germline V gene. The CDR3 sequence is 15 residues long. Germline trimming cut 5 bases from V and 4 bases from J; bases unmatched to any gene: 10. In DNA form, the CDR3 reads TGTGCCAGCAGTCGGCGGCAGGGGGGAGGCACTGAAGCTTTCTTT. It encodes CASSRRQGGGTEAFF.

Concerning this clone: One end of the junction is discordant with germline, which a read error may explain. The rearrangement links TRBV7-7 to TRBJ2-1; maybe TRBD1 (7 bases). CDR1 SSHAT and CDR2 FNYEAQ come from the germline V gene (reference sequence). The CDR3 extends over 13 amino acids. CDR3: CASSLARGDEQFF. The CDR3 DNA follows: TGTGCTAGCAGCTTAGCCAGGGGGGATGAGCAGTTCTTC. Supplemented by reference TRBV7-7 and TRBJ2-1, the full variable domain reads GAGVSQSPRYKVTKRGQDVTLRCDPISSHATLYWYQQALGQGPEFLTYFNYEAQPDKSGLPSDRFSAERPEGSISTLTIQRTEQRDSAMYRCASSLARGDEQFFGPGTRLTVL.

This clone was found a few times. This sequence joins TRBV19 and TRBJ2-5; D not certain. The CDR3 has 12 residues. Trimming took 3 bases from V and 5 from J, leaving 7 bases between them. CDR1 and CDR2 (germline): LNHDA, SQIVND (reference sequence). CDR3 protein: CASSIPEETQYF. CDR3 bases: TGTGCCAGTAGTATCCCCGAGGAGACCCAGTACTTC.

The chain carries TRBV11-1 and TRBJ1-3; no clear D. This CDR3 is 14 amino acids long. With 5 bases removed from V and 0 bases from J, the gap between germline ends came to 8 bases. Germline V CDR1 and CDR2: SGHAT, FQDESV (reference sequence). CDR3 sequence: CASSRTLSGNTIYF. The CDR3 DNA reads TGTGCCAGCAGCCGGACTCTCTCTGGAAACACCATATATTTT.

The V and J genes are TRBV20-1 and TRBJ1-1, with D possibly TRBD1 on 6 matching bases. Germline-derived CDR1 and CDR2 are DFQATT and SNEGSKA (reference sequence). The CDR3 sequence is 14 residues long. The V gene lost 3 bases and the J gene lost 5 bases, with 16 bases spanning the gap. DNA of the CDR3: TGCAGTGCTAGTGGAGGGGGTTTTGGGACTGAAGCTTTCTTT. Encoded protein: CSASGGGFGTEAFF.

The chain employs TRBV6-6 and TRBJ2-3; 7 positions agree with TRBD2. The CDR3 covers 15 residues. The V segment lost 0 bases and the J segment 3 bases; nucleotides outside the gene matches: 3. Germline loops: CDR1 MNHNY, CDR2 SVGAGI (reference sequence). CDR3 protein: CASSYSRGVTDTQYF. The DNA of the CDR3 is TGTGCCAGCAGTTACTCACGGGGGGTAACAGATACGCAGTATTTT.

The CDR3 nucleotides read TGTGCCAGCAGTGGTTCCGGGACAGTCGAGAACACCATATATTTT. Translation gives CASSGSGTVENTIYF. The rearrangement links TRBV2 to TRBJ1-3; the match to TRBD1 covers 7 bases. CDR1 SNHLY and CDR2 FYNNEI come from the germline V gene. J lost 7 bases, V lost 4 bases, and 10 bases had no gene match. The CDR3 contains 15 residues.

V and J are TRBV27 and TRBJ2-2; tentative D call: TRBD1 (7 bases). Deletions cut 4 bases from V and 5 bases from J, with 11 bases between. This CDR3 spans 14 amino acids. Germline V gene sequence: CDR1 MNHEY, CDR2 SMNVEV (reference sequence). The CDR3 bases are TGTGCCAGCAGTTGGGCAGGGGGGACCGGGGAGCTGTTTTTT. The encoded protein is CASSWAGGTGELFF.

In DNA, the CDR3 is TGTGCCAGCAGTCCAGGGTCCTATGGCTACACCTTC. It translates to CASSPGSYGYTF. The V gene is TRBV6-2 or TRBV6-3, the J gene TRBJ1-2; perhaps TRBD1 as D (5 bases). Germline values: CDR1 MNHEY, CDR2 SVGEGT. V was trimmed by 5 bases and J by 4 bases, leaving 8 bases between them. The CDR3 runs to 12 residues.

V is TRBV5-6 and J is TRBJ2-3; 10 bases line up with TRBD2. This CDR3 has 16 amino acids. CDR1 is SGHDT and CDR2 is YYEEEE in the germline V gene. The ends lost 4 bases at V and 1 base at J; junction bases unmatched: 6. CDR3 bases: TGTGCCAGCAGCCTACGGACTAGCGGAGGCACAGATACGCAGTATTTT. Its protein product is CASSLRTSGGTDTQYF. Using reference TRBV5-6 and TRBJ2-3 for the parts outside the CDR3, the full variable domain is DAGVTQSPTHLIKTRGQQVTLRCSPKSGHDTVSWYQQALGQGPQFIFQYYEEEERQRGNFPDRFSGHQFPNYSSELNVNALLLGDSALYLCASSLRTSGGTDTQYFGPGTRLTVL.

V is TRBV24-1 and J is TRBJ2-2; the match to TRBD1 covers 10 bases. Germline CDR1 KGHDR, CDR2 SFDVKD. Germline trimming cut 3 bases from V and 2 bases from J; bases unmatched to any gene: 11. The CDR3 sequence is 19 residues long. CDR3 DNA sequence: TGTGCCACCAGTGATCGCACACCGGGGACAGGGGCCAACACCGGGGAGCTGTTTTTT. Translated: CATSDRTPGTGANTGELFF.

The CDR3: CARRSGLSYNEQFF. DNA for the CDR3: TGTGCCAGAAGGAGTGGTCTTTCCTACAATGAGCAGTTCTTC. The rearrangement links TRBV5-3 to TRBJ2-1; D gene ambiguous. TRBV5-3 is sorted into the ORF group, with uncertain function. V was trimmed by 5 bases and J by 1 base, leaving 10 bases between them. This CDR3 spans 14 amino acids.

This chain connects TRBV27 to TRBJ2-7, with D possibly being TRBD2 (5 bases). From germline, CDR1 is MNHEY and CDR2 SMNVEV (reference sequence). Trimming cost V 3 bases and J 0 bases, with 12 bases left between them. This CDR3 has 15 amino acids. The CDR3 nucleotides are TGTGCCAGCAGTTTCAACGGACTGTACTCCTACGAGCAGTACTTC. Translating it yields CASSFNGLYSYEQYF.

The chain joins TRBV5-1 to TRBJ2-1; 8 bases map to TRBD1. The CDR3 is 15 residues long. The V gene's germline CDR1 is SGHRS and CDR2 YFSETQ. The V gene end was trimmed by 4 bases and the J gene end by 8 bases; junction bases not matched to a gene: 11. CDR3 nucleotides: TGCGCCAGCAGCCGCACAGGGGGGACCGCGGATGAGCAGTTCTTC. It codes for CASSRTGGTADEQFF. Looking up the rest from reference TRBV5-1 and TRBJ2-1 gives the full variable domain: KAGVTQTPRYLIKTRGQQVTLSCSPISGHRSVSWYQQTPGQGLQFLFEYFSETQRNKGNFPGRFSGRQFSNSRSEMNVSTLELGDSALYLCASSRTGGTADEQFFGPGTRLTVL.

The chain combines TRBV14 with TRBJ2-6; D ambiguous. V lost 1 base, J lost 7 bases, and 17 bases lay in between. This CDR3 region has 17 residues. Germline-derived CDR1 and CDR2 are SGHDN and FVKESK. CDR3 in DNA: TGTGCCAGCAGCCAAGCTACCCGAGACACGTACGCCAACGTCCTGACTTTC. Its translation is CASSQATRDTYANVLTF.

In this sample, this clone turned up once. V gene TRBV6-2 or TRBV6-3 combines with J gene TRBJ1-1; D call uncertain. Trimming took 2 bases from V and 4 from J, leaving 5 bases between them. Germline values: CDR1 MNHEY, CDR2 SVGEGT. CDR3 length equals 12 residues. The CDR3 loop is CASSYPVTEAFF. In nucleotides, the CDR3 is TGTGCCAGCAGTTACCCTGTCACTGAAGCTTTCTTT.

This chain links TRBV27 with TRBJ1-5; tentatively, D is TRBD1 (6 bases). This CDR3 spans 17 amino acids. The germline CDR1 and CDR2 sequences are MNHEY and SMNVEV (reference sequence). Trimming left V 2 bases short and J 7 bases short, with 21 bases between. CDR3 protein: CASSLGGTGLLQQPQHF. CDR3 nucleotides: TGTGCCAGCAGTTTAGGGGGAACAGGGCTCCTCCAGCAGCCCCAGCATTTT.

The rearrangement links TRBV10-3 to TRBJ2-3; maybe TRBD1 (5 bases). The V end was cut by 7 bases, the J end by 2 bases, with 13 bases between. The CDR3 is 14 residues long. CDR1 ENHRY and CDR2 SYGVKD come from the germline V gene. Written as DNA, the CDR3 is TGTGCCATCAAAGGGGTCGTTTCCACAGATACGCAGTATTTT. This gives the protein CAIKGVVSTDTQYF.

The V gene is TRBV7-8, the J gene TRBJ1-1; no firm D call. There are 13 residues in the CDR3. The germline V gene encodes CDR1 SGHVS and CDR2 FQNEAQ. V was cut by 1 base and J by 5 bases, with 8 bases left in between. The CDR3 sequence is CASSLDRGTEAFF. The DNA of the CDR3 is TGTGCCAGCAGCTTAGATCGGGGAACTGAAGCTTTCTTT.

As DNA, the CDR3 is TGCGCCAGCAGTGATACAGGGAGTCTCGAGCAGTACTTC. Protein: CASSDTGSLEQYF. This chain joins TRBV10-1 and TRBJ2-7, with TRBD1 as a possible D gene (6 bases). The germline gives CDR1 WNHNN, CDR2 SYGVQD (reference sequence). Trimming took off 3 bases at V and 6 bases at J, with 12 bases between the two ends. There are 13 residues in the CDR3.

This clone showed up just once. The chain recombines TRBV10-3 with TRBJ1-2; tentative D call: TRBD1 (5 bases). Trimming removed 2 bases at V and 1 base at J, with 8 bases between. CDR3 size: 14 residues. Germline-derived CDR1 and CDR2 are ENHRY and SYGVKD. The CDR3: CAISELQGNYGYTF. CDR3 sequence (DNA): TGTGCCATCAGTGAGCTGCAGGGTAACTATGGCTACACCTTC.

This chain's CDR3 is CASSLLGTWSEAFF. DNA of the CDR3: TGTGCCAGCAGCTTATTGGGGACATGGTCTGAAGCTTTCTTT. V usage is TRBV7-2 and J usage is TRBJ1-1; D is possibly TRBD1 (6 bases). The germline V gene has CDR1 SGHTA and CDR2 FQGNSA. Trimming stripped 2 bases from V and 6 bases from J, with 13 bases between. This CDR3 region has 14 residues. Using reference TRBV7-2 and TRBJ1-1 for the parts outside the CDR3, the full variable domain is GAGVSQSPSNKVTEKGKDVELRCDPISGHTALYWYRQSLGQGLEFLIYFQGNSAPDKSGLPSDRFSAERTGGSVSTLTIQRTQQEDSAVYLCASSLLGTWSEAFFGQGTRLTVV.

The rearrangement joins TRBV3-1 (or the pseudogene TRBV3-2) to TRBJ1-2; 9 bases agree with TRBD1. Germline assignment: CDR1 LGHDT and CDR2 YNNKEL (reference sequence). The CDR3 spans 15 residues. Unmatched junction bases numbered 10, after V lost 3 bases and J lost 8 bases. Written as DNA, the CDR3 is TGTGCCAGCAGCCACCGGGACAGGGTGGGCCAGGGCTACACCTTC. Translation gives CASSHRDRVGQGYTF.

Here the CDR3 DNA reads TGTGCCAGCAGTTACATGGTGGGGCAGGGAAGAAAGAACACTGAAGCTTTCTTT. It codes for CASSYMVGQGRKNTEAFF. The chain recombines TRBV6-2 or TRBV6-3 with TRBJ1-1, with a possible D match to TRBD1 (5 bases). This CDR3 has 18 amino acids. Germline loops: CDR1 MNHEY, CDR2 SVGEGT. With 2 bases removed from V and 1 base from J, the gap between germline ends came to 20 bases.

The chain has TRBV6-5 and TRBJ1-1; 7 bases map to TRBD1. The CDR3 length is 15 residues. Germline V CDR1 and CDR2: MNHEY, SVGAGI. Trimming removed 0 bases from V and 0 bases from J; junction bases left unmatched: 1. This CDR3 is CASSYSGTVNTEAFF. In DNA form, the CDR3 reads TGTGCCAGCAGTTACTCCGGGACAGTGAACACTGAAGCTTTCTTT.